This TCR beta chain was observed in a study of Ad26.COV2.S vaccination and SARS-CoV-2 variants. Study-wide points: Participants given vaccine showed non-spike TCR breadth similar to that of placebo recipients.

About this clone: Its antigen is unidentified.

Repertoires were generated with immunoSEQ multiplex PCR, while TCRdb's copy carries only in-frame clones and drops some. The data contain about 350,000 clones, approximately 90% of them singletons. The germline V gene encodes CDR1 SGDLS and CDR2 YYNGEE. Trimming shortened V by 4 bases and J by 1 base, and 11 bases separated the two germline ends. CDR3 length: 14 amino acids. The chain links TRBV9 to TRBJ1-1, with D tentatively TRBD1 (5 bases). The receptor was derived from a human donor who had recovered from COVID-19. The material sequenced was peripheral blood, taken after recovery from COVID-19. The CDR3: CASSPRQTNTEAFF. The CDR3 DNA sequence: TGTGCCAGCAGCCCCCGACAGACGAACACTGAAGCTTTCTTT. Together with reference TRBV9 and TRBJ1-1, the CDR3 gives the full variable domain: DSGVTQTPKHLITATGQRVTLRCSPRSGDLSVYWYQQSLDQGLQFLIQYYNGEERAKGNILERFSAQQFPDLHSELNLSSLELGDSALYFCASSPRQTNTEAFFGQGTRLTVV.